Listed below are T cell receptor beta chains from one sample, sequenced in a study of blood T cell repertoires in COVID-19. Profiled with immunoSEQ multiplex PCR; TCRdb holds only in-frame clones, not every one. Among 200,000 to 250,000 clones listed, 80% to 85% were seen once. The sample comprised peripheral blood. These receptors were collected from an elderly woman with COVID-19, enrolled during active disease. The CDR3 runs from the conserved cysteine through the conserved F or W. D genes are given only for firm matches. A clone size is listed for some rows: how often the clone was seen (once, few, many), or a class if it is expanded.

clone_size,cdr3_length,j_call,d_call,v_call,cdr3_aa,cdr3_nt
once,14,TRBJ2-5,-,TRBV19,CASSPRRFQETQYF,TGTGCCAGTAGTCCTCGCAGGTTCCAAGAGACCCAGTACTTC
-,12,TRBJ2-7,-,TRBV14,CASSLQGYEQYF,TGTGCCAGCAGCCTTCAGGGTTACGAGCAGTACTTC
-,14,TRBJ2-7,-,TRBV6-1,CASSEAARGYEQYF,TGTGCCAGCAGTGAAGCAGCCAGGGGCTACGAGCAGTACTTC
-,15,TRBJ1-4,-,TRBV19,CASSIPTGRREKLFF,TGTGCCAGTAGTATACCGACAGGAAGGAGGGAAAAACTGTTTTTT
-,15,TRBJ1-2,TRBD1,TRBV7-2,CASSPVGQFNYGYTF,TGTGCCAGCAGCCCAGTGGGACAGTTCAACTATGGCTACACCTTC
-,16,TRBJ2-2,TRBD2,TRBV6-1,CASSEVGTSHTGELFF,TGTGCCAGCAGTGAAGTGGGGACTAGCCACACCGGGGAGCTGTTTTTT
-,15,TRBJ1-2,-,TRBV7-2,CASSFPGQLNYGYTF,TGTGCCAGCAGCTTTCCAGGACAATTAAACTATGGCTACACCTTC
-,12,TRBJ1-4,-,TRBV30,CASTGHNEKLFF,TGTGCCTCTACTGGGCACAATGAAAAACTGTTTTTT
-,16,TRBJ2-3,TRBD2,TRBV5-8,CASSSLAGAFTDTQYF,TGTGCCAGCAGCTCATTAGCGGGGGCTTTCACAGATACGCAGTATTTT
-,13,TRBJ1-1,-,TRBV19,CASSVQENTEAFF,TGTGCCAGTAGCGTACAGGAGAACACTGAAGCTTTCTTT
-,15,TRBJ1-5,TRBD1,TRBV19,CASSSRDRSNQPQHF,TGTGCCAGTAGCTCCCGGGACAGGAGCAATCAGCCCCAGCATTTT
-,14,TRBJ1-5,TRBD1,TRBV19,CASRRQGGIQPQHF,TGTGCCAGTAGAAGACAGGGAGGTATTCAGCCCCAGCATTTT
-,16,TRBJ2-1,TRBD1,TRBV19,CASTRDSSSSYNEQFF,TGTGCCAGTACCCGGGACAGCTCTAGCTCCTACAATGAGCAGTTCTTC
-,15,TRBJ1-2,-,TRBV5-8,CASSLSKGGGYGYTF,TGTGCCAGCAGCCTTAGCAAAGGCGGAGGGTATGGCTACACCTTC
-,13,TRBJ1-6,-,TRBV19,CASVGQRNSPLHF,TGTGCCAGCGTAGGACAGAGAAATTCACCCCTCCACTTT
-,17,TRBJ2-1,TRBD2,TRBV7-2,CASSSGLAGVFYNEQFF,TGTGCCAGCAGCTCCGGACTAGCGGGAGTCTTCTACAATGAGCAGTTCTTC
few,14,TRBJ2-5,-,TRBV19,CASSIEGRGETQYF,TGTGCCAGTAGTATAGAGGGGAGAGGGGAGACCCAGTACTTC
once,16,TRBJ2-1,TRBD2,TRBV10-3,CAISGRTGGSYNEQFF,TGTGCCATCAGTGGGAGAACGGGAGGGTCCTACAATGAGCAGTTCTTC
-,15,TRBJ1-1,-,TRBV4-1,CASSQPTLDSAEAFF,TGCGCCAGCAGCCAACCTACCCTAGACAGCGCTGAAGCTTTCTTT
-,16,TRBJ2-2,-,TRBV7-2,CASIGNVQGQTGELFF,TGTGCCAGCATCGGGAATGTCCAGGGGCAGACCGGGGAGCTGTTTTTT
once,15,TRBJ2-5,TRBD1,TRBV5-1,CASSPGTAYQETQYF,TGCGCCAGCAGCCCCGGGACAGCGTACCAAGAGACCCAGTACTTC
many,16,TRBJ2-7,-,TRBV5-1,CASSSGPSRGADEQYF,TGCGCCAGCAGCTCTGGACCAAGTCGGGGGGCGGACGAGCAGTACTTC
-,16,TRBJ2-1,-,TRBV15,CATSRDGYSRGEEQFF,TGTGCCACCAGCAGAGATGGTTATAGCAGGGGGGAGGAGCAGTTCTTC
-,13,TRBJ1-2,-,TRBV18,CASSQTGSNGYTF,TGTGCCAGCTCACAAACAGGCTCCAATGGCTACACCTTC
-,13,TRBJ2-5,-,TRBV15,CATSRRGWETQYF,TGTGCCACCAGCAGACGGGGTTGGGAGACCCAGTACTTC
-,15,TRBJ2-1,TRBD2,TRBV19,CASSTIETSGRGQFF,TGTGCCAGTAGTACCATCGAGACTAGCGGGAGGGGGCAGTTCTTC
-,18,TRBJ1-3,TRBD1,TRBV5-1,CASSLEGQGAWSGNTIYF,TGCGCCAGCAGCTTGGAAGGACAGGGGGCTTGGTCTGGAAACACCATATATTTT
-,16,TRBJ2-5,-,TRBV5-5,CASSILAIEARETQYF,TGTGCCAGCAGCATACTAGCAATAGAGGCTCGAGAGACCCAGTACTTC
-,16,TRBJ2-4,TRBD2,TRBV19,CASSDPIAGGMDIQYF,TGTGCCAGTAGCGACCCGATAGCGGGAGGGATGGACATTCAGTACTTC
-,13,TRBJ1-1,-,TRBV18,CASSSGGNTEAFF,TGTGCCAGCTCGTCGGGGGGGAACACTGAAGCTTTCTTT
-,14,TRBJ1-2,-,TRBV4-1,CASSQAAAFYGYTF,TGCGCCAGCAGCCAAGCTGCGGCCTTCTATGGCTACACCTTC
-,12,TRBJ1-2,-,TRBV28,CASSSGTIGYTF,TGTGCCAGCAGTTCCGGGACTATAGGCTACACCTTC
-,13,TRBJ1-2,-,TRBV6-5,CASSQRGNYGYTF,TGTGCCAGCAGTCAGAGGGGGAACTATGGCTACACCTTC
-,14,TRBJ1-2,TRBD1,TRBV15,CATSRGGQGYGYTF,TGTGCCACCAGCAGGGGCGGACAGGGCTATGGCTACACCTTC
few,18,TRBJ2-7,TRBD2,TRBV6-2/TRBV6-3,CASSFQLAGGPNVNEQYF,TGTGCCAGCAGTTTTCAACTAGCGGGAGGCCCAAATGTGAACGAGCAGTACTTC
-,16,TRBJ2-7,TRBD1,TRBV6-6,CASSYGLGQGSYEQYF,TGTGCCAGCAGTTATGGGTTGGGACAGGGATCCTACGAGCAGTACTTC